These T cell receptor beta chains were read from a single sample in a study of Ad26.COV2.S vaccination and SARS-CoV-2 variants. Profiling relied on immunoSEQ multiplex PCR, and the TCRdb table lists in-frame clones only, not all of them. The table records over 200,000 clones, approximately 90% of them present only once. This specimen consisted of peripheral blood, obtained in a trial of Ad26.COV2.S vaccine versus placebo. The receptors originated from a person between 18 and 65 years old who received the Ad26.COV2.S COVID-19 vaccine or a placebo. The CDR3 runs from the conserved cysteine through the conserved F or W. The D gene is left open where the match is weak. Expanded clones are given a class, and other clones once, few, many or no size at all.

d_call j_call clone_size v_call cdr3_aa cdr3_nt
- TRBJ1-1 - TRBV7-2 CASSLERGTEAFF TGTGCCAGCAGCTTAGAGAGGGGCACTGAAGCTTTCTTT
- TRBJ2-1 - TRBV3-1/TRBV3-2 CASSQRPYNEQFF TGTGCCAGCAGCCAGAGGCCATACAATGAGCAGTTCTTC
- TRBJ2-6 - TRBV29-1 CSVEANGPDGANVLTF TGCAGCGTTGAGGCCAACGGTCCGGATGGGGCCAACGTCCTGACTTTC
- TRBJ1-1 - TRBV5-4 CAAEENTEAFF TGTGCCGCAGAGGAGAACACTGAAGCTTTCTTT
- TRBJ1-2 - TRBV4-3 CASSSRIGAAYGYTF TGCGCCAGCAGCTCTCGGATAGGGGCTGCCTATGGCTACACCTTC
TRBD1 TRBJ1-5 - TRBV2 CASSLGTGVQPQHF TGTGCCAGCAGTCTCGGGACAGGGGTTCAGCCCCAGCATTTT
TRBD2 TRBJ2-7 - TRBV9 CASSPPRTSGRAYEQYF TGTGCCAGCAGCCCACCGAGGACTAGCGGGAGGGCCTACGAGCAGTACTTC
- TRBJ1-2 - TRBV2 CASSDSRVGNYGYTF TGTGCCAGCAGTGATAGCCGGGTCGGCAACTATGGCTACACCTTC
- TRBJ1-2 - TRBV6-5 CASSRTAYGYTF TGTGCCAGCAGCAGAACAGCGTATGGCTACACCTTC
- TRBJ2-1 - TRBV6-4 CASSVHISYNEQFF TGTGCCAGCAGTGTCCATATCTCATACAATGAGCAGTTCTTC
TRBD1 TRBJ2-2 - TRBV12-3/TRBV12-4 CASSSSGGARLFF TGTGCCAGCAGTTCGTCAGGGGGCGCGAGGCTGTTTTTT
TRBD1 TRBJ2-7 - TRBV6-6 CASSLDRGYEQYF TGTGCCAGCAGCCTCGACAGGGGCTACGAGCAGTACTTC
- TRBJ1-1 - TRBV28 CASSPLNTEAFF TGTGCCAGCAGCCCCTTAAACACTGAAGCTTTCTTT
- TRBJ1-3 - TRBV5-1 CASSLMSDGNTIYF TGCGCCAGCAGCTTGATGTCAGATGGAAACACCATATATTTT
- TRBJ1-1 - TRBV3-1/TRBV3-2 CASSQTRTEAFF TGTGCCAGCAGCCAAACCCGGACTGAAGCTTTCTTT
TRBD2 TRBJ2-5 - TRBV18 CANSGGSQETQYF TGTGCCAACTCGGGGGGTTCTCAAGAGACCCAGTACTTC
- TRBJ2-2 many TRBV9 CASSAQGPGELFF TGTGCCAGCAGCGCGCAGGGACCCGGGGAGCTGTTTTTT
- TRBJ1-2 - TRBV6-6 CASSPLEGIAYGYTF TGTGCCAGCAGCCCGCTTGAGGGGATTGCCTATGGCTACACCTTC
TRBD1 TRBJ1-1 - TRBV9 CASSVGSGQGGEAFF TGTGCCAGCAGCGTAGGTTCGGGACAGGGAGGTGAAGCTTTCTTT
- TRBJ1-1 - TRBV15 CATSTPGVGTEAFF TGTGCCACCAGCACCCCCGGGGTCGGCACTGAAGCTTTCTTT
- TRBJ2-7 - TRBV7-3 CASSLNKDMNEQYF TGTGCCAGCAGCTTAAATAAGGACATGAACGAGCAGTACTTC
TRBD1 TRBJ1-1 once TRBV5-1 CASSSWTGLMNTEAFF TGCGCCAGCAGCTCCTGGACAGGCCTCATGAACACTGAAGCTTTCTTT